This T cell receptor (beta chain) was recovered during a study of siplizumab effects on memory and regulatory T cells. Study outcomes and limitations: Naive T cells appeared more varied than memory cells and looked like key alloresponse contributors. The authors did not confirm suppressive function in proliferating Tregs from siplizumab cultures. Under siplizumab, an average roughly 69% of mappable alloreactive CD4+ clones were Treg-derived, compared with approximately 27% in controls.

Unstimulated TEMRA, naive, memory and effector memory subsets were sequenced in a few donor pairs. The table came from immunoSEQ multiplex PCR; TCRdb's copy has only in-frame clones and leaves some out. The table includes 90,000 to 95,000 clones, around 97% detected once. This clone showed up just once. The antigen is undetermined. V lost 2 bases to trimming and J lost 5 bases, with 9 bases between them. CDR1 is SGHVS and CDR2 is FNYEAQ in the germline V gene. The CDR3 loop spans 14 amino acids. Sequencing was performed on naive CD4+ T cells sorted from blood. The receptor's source is a human donor in good health. V usage is TRBV7-6 and J usage is TRBJ2-2, with D uncertain. The CDR3 DNA reads TGTGCCAGCAGCTTAATCAGTCCTACCGGGGAGCTGTTTTTT. This sequence encodes CASSLISPTGELFF.